One and the same sample provided the 31 T cell receptor beta chains below, sequenced in a study of T cells of healthy individuals (dated by TCRdb to the late 2010s). To prepare the library, 5' RACE was applied. Data came from an Illumina MiSeq. In-frame beta chains were kept once TCRdb had trimmed the public reads at Q25 with fastp and called clones with MiXCR. Entries that share a CDR3 protein sequence are merged under the most common genes and DNA. The sample table shows about 96,000 distinct CDR3 sequences, and 15% to 20% are seen once. The ten largest clones capture 6.2% of the sample. The receptors come from a human donor in good health.

This chain uses TRBV28 with TRBJ2-3; 9 bases are a match to TRBD1. Germline loops: CDR1 MDHEN, CDR2 SYDVKM. The CDR3 is made up of 14 amino acids. The ends lost 3 bases at V and 9 bases at J; junction bases unmatched: 7. CDR3 bases: TGTGCCAGCAGTTTGTGGGACAGGGACGACACGCAGTATTTT. It translates to CASSLWDRDDTQYF.

V usage is TRBV29-1 and J usage is TRBJ2-5; D possibly corresponds to TRBD1 (6 bases). This CDR3 is 14 amino acids long. The germline CDR1 and CDR2 sequences are SQVTM and ANQGSEA. Trimming left V 1 base short and J 2 bases short, with 11 bases between. The CDR3 bases are TGCAGCGTTGAAGGCAGGGGTGAGCAAGAGACCCAGTACTTC. This translates into CSVEGRGEQETQYF.

This clonotype was picked up a small number of times. This rearrangement joins TRBV20-1 to TRBJ1-2, with TRBD1 identical over 10 bases. V shed 6 bases, J shed 1 base, and the junction held 5 bases outside the gene matches. This CDR3 region has 14 residues. From germline, CDR1 is DFQATT and CDR2 SNEGSKA (reference sequence). This CDR3 is CSAVGTGVNYGYTF. The DNA of the CDR3 is TGCAGTGCCGTTGGGACAGGGGTTAACTATGGCTACACCTTC.

This chain uses TRBV28 with TRBJ1-2; perhaps TRBD1 as D (5 bases). Germline-derived CDR1 and CDR2 are MDHEN and SYDVKM. This CDR3 contains 13 residues. V was clipped by 1 base and J by 2 bases, with 5 bases between them. CDR3 nucleotide sequence: TGTGCCAGCAGTTTATACAGGAACTATGGCTACACCTTC. Protein sequence: CASSLYRNYGYTF.

The chain couples TRBV6-1 to TRBJ1-5; 10 bases are shared with TRBD1. V gave up 6 bases and J gave up 0 bases; unmatched junction bases: 5. This CDR3 spans 16 amino acids. Germline CDR1 MNHNS, CDR2 SASEGT. The CDR3 nucleotides read TGTGCCAGCAGCCTCGGACAGGGGGTTAGCAATCAGCCCCAGCATTTT. It specifies CASSLGQGVSNQPQHF.

This clonotype showed up many times. The genes are TRBV13 and TRBJ2-7; 9 bases align to TRBD2. The CDR3 length is 15 residues. Germline V gene data show CDR1 as PRHDT and CDR2 as FYEKMQ (reference sequence). The ends lost 3 bases at V and 6 bases at J; junction bases unmatched: 9. The CDR3 here is CASSLAIAGDAEQYF. The CDR3 nucleotides read TGTGCCAGCAGCTTGGCAATAGCGGGGGATGCCGAGCAGTACTTC.

At least ten counts were recorded for this clonotype. J is TRBJ1-5 and V is TRBV23-1; D perhaps matches TRBD1 (6 bases). TRBV23-1 is an ORF; its function is uncertain. V dropped 0 bases and J dropped 4 bases, with 16 bases sitting between them. CDR3 size: 17 residues. The DNA of the CDR3 is TGCGCCAGCAGTCAATCTATTTGGGACAAGCGGAATCAGCCCCAGCATTTT. This translates into CASSQSIWDKRNQPQHF.

V is TRBV9 and J is TRBJ2-3, with D tentatively TRBD2 (5 bases). Between the trimmed V and J ends, which lost 1 base and 4 bases, there was a span of 13 bases. Germline CDR1 SGDLS, CDR2 YYNGEE. CDR3 length: 15 amino acids. Here the CDR3 DNA reads TGTGCCAGCAGCGTAAGCTTTCGGGGAGCAGATACGCAGTATTTT. This encodes CASSVSFRGADTQYF. The variable domain in full, completed from reference TRBV9 and TRBJ2-3, reads DSGVTQTPKHLITATGQRVTLRCSPRSGDLSVYWYQQSLDQGLQFLIQYYNGEERAKGNILERFSAQQFPDLHSELNLSSLELGDSALYFCASSVSFRGADTQYFGPGTRLTVL.

The chain couples TRBV28 to TRBJ2-1, with 7 nucleotides matching TRBD2. Germline V gene data show CDR1 as MDHEN and CDR2 as SYDVKM. The V gene end was trimmed by 8 bases and the J gene end by 3 bases; junction bases not matched to a gene: 7. The CDR3 extends over 14 amino acids. CDR3: CASREREVYNEQFF. CDR3 in DNA: TGTGCCAGCCGGGAGCGGGAAGTCTACAATGAGCAGTTCTTC.

V gene TRBV5-1 combines with J gene TRBJ1-2; unclear D gene. The CDR3 loop spans 13 amino acids. The germline gives CDR1 SGHRS, CDR2 YFSETQ. Trimming took off 3 bases at V and 0 bases at J, with 6 bases between the two ends. The CDR3 region has the DNA TGCGCCAGCAGCTCTATAGCTAACTATGGCTACACCTTC. Translating it yields CASSSIANYGYTF.

The rearrangement links TRBV4-1 to TRBJ2-1, with D perhaps matching TRBD1 or TRBD2 (6 bases each). The CDR3 loop spans 16 amino acids. Germline lookup yields CDR1 MGHRA and CDR2 YSYEKL. V gave up 3 bases and J gave up 3 bases, with 15 bases separating them. The CDR3: CASSQENREDYNEQFF. DNA for the CDR3: TGCGCCAGCAGCCAGGAGAACAGGGAGGACTACAATGAGCAGTTCTTC.

The chain employs TRBV18 and TRBJ2-5; D remains ambiguous. Germline CDR1 and CDR2: KGHSH and LQKENI. Between the trimmed V and J ends, which lost 3 bases and 5 bases, there was a span of 22 bases. The CDR3 is 17 residues long. The CDR3 spells CASSPNSPGTFGETQYF. The CDR3 DNA is TGTGCCAGCTCACCTAATAGTCCAGGAACGTTCGGGGAGACCCAGTACTTC.

This chain joins TRBV20-1 and TRBJ2-7; D remains ambiguous. The V gene lost 3 bases and the J gene lost 3 bases, with 12 bases spanning the gap. CDR1 DFQATT and CDR2 SNEGSKA come from the germline V gene (reference sequence). The CDR3 is made up of 13 amino acids. CDR3 sequence reads: CSASGRVIYEQYF. Written as DNA, the CDR3 is TGCAGTGCTAGTGGTCGGGTGATCTACGAGCAGTACTTC.

The genes are TRBV6-4 and TRBJ2-3, with D maybe TRBD1 (6 bases). The length of the CDR3 is 14 residues. The germline CDR1 and CDR2 sequences are MRHNA and SNTAGT. The V gene lost 3 bases and the J gene lost 4 bases, with 11 bases spanning the gap. CDR3 residues: CASSESRGADTQYF. The CDR3 nucleotides are TGTGCCAGCAGTGAGTCCAGGGGAGCAGATACGCAGTATTTT.

The chain carries TRBV6-5 and TRBJ2-2; 9 bases are shared with TRBD1. CDR1 and CDR2 from the germline V gene are MNHEY and SVGAGI. This CDR3 is 16 amino acids long. The junction had 5 bases not matched to a gene; V was cut back by 6 bases and J by 0 bases. The DNA of the CDR3 is TGTGCCAGCAGCCCTACAGGGGGCGCGAACACCGGGGAGCTGTTTTTT. The encoded protein is CASSPTGGANTGELFF.

The rearrangement links TRBV2 to TRBJ2-4; D unresolved. The CDR3 sequence is 16 residues long. Trimming cost V 2 bases and J 3 bases, with 14 bases left between them. The germline CDR1 and CDR2 sequences are SNHLY and FYNNEI. The CDR3 DNA is TGTGCCAGCAGTGAATCACTACTACGGGTCAAAAACATTCAGTACTTC. The encoded protein is CASSESLLRVKNIQYF. The whole variable domain, remainder taken from reference TRBV2 and TRBJ2-4, is EPEVTQTPSHQVTQMGQEVILRCVPISNHLYFYWYRQILGQKVEFLVSFYNNEISEKSEIFDDQFSVERPDGSNFTLKIRSTKLEDSAMYFCASSESLLRVKNIQYFGAGTRLSVL.

CDR3 in amino acids: CASSLGFTASGNLEDTQYF. CDR3 in DNA: TGTGCCAGCAGTTTAGGCTTCACGGCTAGCGGGAATCTGGAAGATACGCAGTATTTT. The rearrangement joins TRBV12-3 or TRBV12-4 to TRBJ2-3; 9 nucleotides agree with TRBD2. Trimming removed 1 base from V and 5 bases from J; junction bases left unmatched: 16. This CDR3 has 19 residues.

This chain uses TRBV20-1 with TRBJ2-2; 13 bases fit TRBD2. The ends lost 3 bases at V and 5 bases at J; junction bases unmatched: 6. The CDR3 runs to 16 residues. Germline lookup yields CDR1 DFQATT and CDR2 SNEGSKA (reference sequence). The CDR3 spells CSARARLAGGTGELFF. The CDR3 DNA reads as TGCAGTGCTAGGGCCCGACTAGCGGGGGGTACCGGGGAGCTGTTTTTT.

There are a few counts of this clonotype. The gene calls are TRBV20-1 and TRBJ1-1; D might be TRBD1 (5 bases). Germline V gene lookup returns CDR1 DFQATT and CDR2 SNEGSKA (reference sequence). This CDR3 has 15 amino acids. V was pared by 6 bases and J by 1 base, with 18 bases between. CDR3 protein: CSARRAGRENTEAFF. The CDR3 DNA is TGCAGTGCCCGTAGGGCAGGGCGGGAGAACACTGAAGCTTTCTTT.

This clonotype was picked up one time. It may be a read error: a sequence one base away is much more abundant. The rearrangement joins TRBV20-1 to TRBJ2-7; D is unresolved. Matching the DNA end better, TRBJ2-1 makes the J call doubtful. The CDR3 extends over 12 amino acids. Germline loops: CDR1 DFQATT, CDR2 SNEGSKA (reference sequence). DNA of the CDR3: TGCAGTGCTAGAGGGACGGGCTACGAGCAGTTCTTC. This gives the protein CSARGTGYEQFF.

This rearrangement joins TRBV28 to TRBJ2-5; possible D gene TRBD2, 6 bases. Trimming removed 1 base at V and 2 bases at J, with 8 bases between. Germline V lookup: CDR1 MDHEN, CDR2 SYDVKM. The CDR3 contains 14 residues. The CDR3 coding sequence is TGTGCCAGCAGTTTATCCGCGGGGCAAGAGACCCAGTACTTC. Translating gives CASSLSAGQETQYF.

This chain links TRBV6-2 or TRBV6-3 with TRBJ1-1, with D perhaps TRBD1 (5 bases). V dropped 9 bases and J dropped 11 bases, with 13 bases sitting between them. This CDR3 spans 10 amino acids. Germline CDR1 and CDR2: MNHEY and SVGEGT. As DNA, the CDR3 is TGTGCCAGTAAAACAGGAGCGGCTTTCTTT. Protein product: CASKTGAAFF.

The table lists this clonotype with many counts. The chain is built from TRBV30 and TRBJ2-3, with D perhaps assigned TRBD1 or TRBD2 (6 bases each). The length of the CDR3 is 15 residues. The V end was cut by 6 bases, the J end by 5 bases, with 21 bases between. CDR1 is GTSNPN, CDR2 SVGIG, per germline (reference sequence). CDR3 in DNA: TGTGCCTGCCGGCGGAGGGGGGCAGGAGTAGATACGCAGTATTTT. It yields the protein CACRRRGAGVDTQYF.

This clonotype was seen ten or more times. The chain employs TRBV29-1 and TRBJ1-1; D uncertain. CDR1 is SQVTM, CDR2 ANQGSEA, per germline. The CDR3 is made up of 12 amino acids. The V end was cut by 2 bases, the J end by 5 bases, with 9 bases between. The CDR3 region has the DNA TGCAGCGTTGAATCGGCGGGGACTGAAGCTTTCTTT. Encoded protein: CSVESAGTEAFF.

This clonotype was seen only once. DNA for the CDR3: TGTGCCAGCAGCCCCCGTGGGAATGAAAAACTGTTTTTT. It yields the protein CASSPRGNEKLFF. The rearrangement uses TRBV7-9 and TRBJ1-4; no definite D call. Germline V gene lookup returns CDR1 SEHNR and CDR2 FQNEAQ (reference sequence). The CDR3 has 13 amino acids. V was shortened by 5 bases and J by 5 bases, with 9 bases between the two germline ends.

This clonotype was seen ten or more times. The gene calls are TRBV7-2 and TRBJ1-2; a weak D match, TRBD1 (5 bases). Per the germline V gene, CDR1 is SGHTA and CDR2 is FQGNSA. The CDR3 sequence is 15 residues long. The V end was cut by 0 bases, the J end by 4 bases, with 12 bases between. Here the CDR3 DNA reads TGTGCCAGCAGCTTAGCCGGGACGGGGCTCTATGGCTACACCTTC. Protein sequence: CASSLAGTGLYGYTF.

This clonotype was counted a few times. This sequence joins TRBV29-1 and TRBJ2-1; D unclear. This CDR3 spans 16 amino acids. The V end was cut by 2 bases, the J end by 0 bases, with 14 bases between. CDR1 and CDR2 from the germline V gene are SQVTM and ANQGSEA. The CDR3 bases are TGCAGCGTTGAACCGCTTGGGATGACCTCCTACAATGAGCAGTTCTTC. It encodes CSVEPLGMTSYNEQFF.

J is TRBJ2-1 and V is TRBV30; maybe TRBD2 (5 bases). The V gene lost 0 bases and the J gene lost 7 bases, with 7 bases spanning the gap. The CDR3 length is 12 residues. Germline CDR1 reads GTSNPN; CDR2 reads SVGIG (reference sequence). CDR3 loop: CAWSVRGNEQFF. For the CDR3, the DNA is TGTGCCTGGAGTGTCAGAGGGAATGAGCAGTTCTTC.

The V gene is TRBV5-5, the J gene TRBJ2-7; 8 bases align to TRBD2. The length of the CDR3 is 15 residues. Per the germline V gene, CDR1 is SGHKS and CDR2 is YYEKEE (reference sequence). V lost 3 bases, J lost 6 bases, and 11 bases stayed unmatched. DNA of the CDR3: TGTGCCAGCAGCTGGGCCGGGACTAGAGACCGCGAGCAGTACTTC. Translated, it gives CASSWAGTRDREQYF.

This clonotype was detected many times. The gene calls are TRBV11-2 and TRBJ2-1, with a tentative D call TRBD1 (6 bases). The V gene lost 5 bases and the J gene lost 0 bases, with 17 bases spanning the gap. This CDR3 has 17 amino acids. The V gene's germline CDR1 is SGHAT and CDR2 FQNNGV. CDR3 loop: CASSQQQGPSSYNEQFF. CDR3 bases: TGTGCCAGCAGCCAACAACAGGGTCCGAGCTCCTACAATGAGCAGTTCTTC. Using reference TRBV11-2 and TRBJ2-1 for the parts outside the CDR3, the full variable domain is EAGVAQSPRYKIIEKRQSVAFWCNPISGHATLYWYQQILGQGPKLLIQFQNNGVVDDSQLPKDRFSAERLKGVDSTLKIQPAKLEDSAVYLCASSQQQGPSSYNEQFFGPGTRLTVL.

This clonotype was counted a few times. The chain uses TRBV4-3 and TRBJ2-7; TRBD2 aligns across 8 bases. The germline CDR1 and CDR2 sequences are LGHNA and YSLEER. The CDR3 is 14 amino acids. The junction had 9 bases not matched to a gene; V was cut back by 4 bases and J by 7 bases. The CDR3 loop is CASSLGGGKQEQYF. The CDR3 DNA reads as TGCGCCAGCAGCCTCGGGGGGGGAAAACAAGAGCAGTACTTC.